The source of this TCR beta chain is a study of T cell responses to AZD1222 COVID-19 vaccine. Whole-study findings and limits: The donor cohort was predominantly white British with a female majority, and clonal diversity may have been underestimated. Only five to seven individuals given AZD1222 were seropositive at baseline.

Data came from immunoSEQ multiplex PCR; TCRdb stores just in-frame clones and leaves some out. The sample contains about 97,000 clones, around 89% of which appear only once. Comment on this clone: Antigen: not known.

Trimming took 7 bases from V and 3 from J, leaving 6 bases between them. There are 11 residues in the CDR3. Germline V gives CDR1 MDHEN, CDR2 SYDVKM. This clonotype was obtained from an adult in good health. The J gene is TRBJ1-2, the V gene TRBV28; D is ambiguous. The sample here was peripheral blood, taken on day 0 of AZD1222 vaccination. The CDR3 DNA is TGTGCCAGCAATATTGACTATGGCTACACCTTC. Amino acid sequence: CASNIDYGYTF.